This TCR beta chain originates from a study of cytomegalovirus exposure and HLA in healthy donors. Background on the study: Across more than 350 genotyped donors, roughly 80% landed in the Caucasian-associated ancestry cluster.

The PCR contained 60 Vbeta and 13 Jbeta primers. Only in-frame clones appear in the TCRdb table, and some are missing; sequencing was by immunoSEQ multiplex PCR. Here the sample spans 200,000 to 250,000 clones, 75% to 80% being singletons. Whole-study results and caveats: Highly shared variants forming one cluster were likely a sequencing artifact. Excluded were some V segments that proved indistinguishable, including TRBV6-2 and TRBV6-3.

The CDR3 runs 14 residues. Germline V gene sequence: CDR1 SGHDT, CDR2 YYEEEE. Deletions cut 2 bases from V and 2 bases from J, with 11 bases between. A remark on this clone: Antigen: not known.

Sequencing was carried out using PBMCs. The receptor comes from a man aged 18 to 30 in good health and CMV-seronegative. This chain connects TRBV5-6 to TRBJ2-7; D not resolved. CDR3 protein: CASSFYGFPYEQYF. In DNA form, the CDR3 reads TGTGCCAGCAGCTTCTACGGGTTTCCCTACGAGCAGTACTTC.